This T cell receptor beta chain came from a study of T cell responses to AZD1222 COVID-19 vaccine. Study context: Timing groups of about 4 and about 12 weeks for second doses were pooled.

Only in-frame clones appear in the TCRdb table, and some are missing; sequencing was by immunoSEQ multiplex PCR. The sample has about 110,000 clones, 70% to 90% seen once. The V and J ends lost 1 base and 4 bases respectively, with 13 bases between them. In germline, CDR1 is SGHAT, CDR2 FQNNGV. The CDR3 runs to 15 residues. Whole-study findings and limits: Donors, mostly white British, included more females; clonal diversity was possibly underestimated. Reports say nearly half of spike-specific TCRs go after unmutated variant regions.

As to this clone: Its antigen is not identified.

This clonotype was obtained from an adult in good health. V gene TRBV11-2 combines with J gene TRBJ1-2, with a tentative D call TRBD1 (5 bases). The sequencing here drew on peripheral blood, taken on day 0 of AZD1222 vaccination. The CDR3 sequence is CASSLVGPAGYGYTF. CDR3 DNA: TGTGCCAGCAGCTTAGTGGGACCCGCCGGCTATGGCTACACCTTC.